The entry that follows covers one T cell receptor beta chain sequence. The antigen this receptor binds is unknown. Base qualities are not at hand, and no much larger clone is one base apart. The data originate from a study of blood T cell repertoires in COVID-19 (dated by TCRdb to between 2020 and 2021). General notes on the study: Samples from collaborators originated in the United States, Italy and Spain and spanned both the acute and convalescent phases of COVID-19. The prospective study material was composed of cDNA or gDNA derived from T cells, B-cell-depleted T cells, or PBMCs. Subjects who had been exposed to COVID-19, were actively infected with it, or had recovered from it provided the deeply sampled blood TCRbeta repertoires that made up the dataset. The repertoires were made available in a free public database intended to serve as a resource for research on the immune response to SARS-CoV-2. The samples were drawn from two sources: the first 160 participants of the ongoing ImmuneRACE study, and 1,200 or so subjects contributed by 6 global collaborators. Nearly every sample came with metadata listing a de-identified subject ID, COVID-19 status, age in years and sex. HLA class I and class II types, where available, came from metadata supplied by the sample provider rather than from assay-based typing. Broader findings and caveats from the paper: The amount of clinical and demographic metadata varied by source and participant and was provided uncurated.

TCRbeta CDR3 regions were amplified from genomic DNA by means of the immunoSEQ Assay, a bias-controlled multiplex PCR. On the study's bioinformatics: The number of nucleated cells in each sample was estimated from the amplification of reference gene primers within the assay. Sequence reads were collapsed and filtered to measure the absolute abundance of every unique TCRbeta CDR3 rearrangement. For each sample, productive Simpson clonality was calculated as the square root of Simpson's diversity index across productive rearrangements. TCRdb carries this immuneACCESS record with in-frame sequences only. Its versions omit some clonotypes, under half of them owing to an unresolved V gene in the studies checked, with the rest unexplained. V and J calls plus clone size are reproduced from that table; the DNA served to infer D and trimming. The sample table lists 140,000 or so clones, around 87% of them with a count of one. 37% of the sample is held by the ten biggest clonotypes.

The germline V gene sets CDR1 to MGHDK and CDR2 to SYGVNS. The CDR3 goes from the cysteine to the phenylalanine over 12 residues. Only the CDR3 region is kept as DNA, spanning 36 bases read in frame from base 1. The V end loses 2 bases and the J end loses 7 bases, and a stretch of 5 bases separates them. Another Seattle source contributed samples from volunteer blood donors who had recovered from COVID-19. Whole blood was collected in K2EDTA tubes by collaborating institutions according to the institutions' own protocols. For TCRbeta analysis, collaborators shipped samples as frozen whole blood, isolated PBMCs, or DNA extracted from either of those sample types.

The sequence links TRBV25-1 to TRBJ1-4; the D gene is unclear. Input material: peripheral blood. This TCR was recovered from a man aged 50 to 60 who had recovered from COVID-19. Here the CDR3 is given as CASSEVVEKLFF. The base sequence is TGTGCCAGCAGTGAAGTCGTTGAAAAACTGTTTTTT.